This T cell receptor (beta chain) stems from a study of T cell repertoires in cytomegalovirus infection. V gave up 2 bases and J gave up 3 bases, with 5 bases separating them. Germline V gene sequence: CDR1 SNHLY, CDR2 FYNNEI. The CDR3 consists of 12 residues. To note about this clonotype: What it binds is unknown.

TCRdb reprocessed the reads via MiXCR and lists one record per CDR3 protein. The sample has roughly 640,000 distinct CDR3 sequences, approximately 24% seen once. Notes on the study in general: CMV carriers having the relevant HLA were flagged by cumulative public TCR beta family frequency. CMV-specific TCR beta clonotypes restricted by HLA-C were the ones dominating the ex vivo response.

Sequencing was done on a sample of CD8+ T cells from PBMCs. The chain employs TRBV2 and TRBJ2-7; D is unresolved. This receptor was obtained from a human donor in good health (CMV status not recorded). Some clones in this sample may be carry-over from other donors' samples. The CDR3, as DNA: TGTGCCAGCAGTGAAACCTTCTACGAGCAGTACTTC. Its translation is CASSETFYEQYF.